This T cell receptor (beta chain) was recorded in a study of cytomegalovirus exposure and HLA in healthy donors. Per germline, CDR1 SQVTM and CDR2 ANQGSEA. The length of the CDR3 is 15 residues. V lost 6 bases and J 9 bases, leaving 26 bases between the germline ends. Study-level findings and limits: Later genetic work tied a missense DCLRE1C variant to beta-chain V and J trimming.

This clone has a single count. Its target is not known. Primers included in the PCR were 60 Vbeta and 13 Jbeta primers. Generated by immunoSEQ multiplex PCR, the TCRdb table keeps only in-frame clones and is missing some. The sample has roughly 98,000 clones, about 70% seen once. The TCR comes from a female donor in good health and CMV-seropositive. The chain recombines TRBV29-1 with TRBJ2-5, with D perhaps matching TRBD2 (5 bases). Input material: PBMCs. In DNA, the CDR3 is TGCAGCGTCCTTAACGGGCCAGCGGCGACGAGGGCCCAGTACTTC. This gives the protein CSVLNGPAATRAQYF.